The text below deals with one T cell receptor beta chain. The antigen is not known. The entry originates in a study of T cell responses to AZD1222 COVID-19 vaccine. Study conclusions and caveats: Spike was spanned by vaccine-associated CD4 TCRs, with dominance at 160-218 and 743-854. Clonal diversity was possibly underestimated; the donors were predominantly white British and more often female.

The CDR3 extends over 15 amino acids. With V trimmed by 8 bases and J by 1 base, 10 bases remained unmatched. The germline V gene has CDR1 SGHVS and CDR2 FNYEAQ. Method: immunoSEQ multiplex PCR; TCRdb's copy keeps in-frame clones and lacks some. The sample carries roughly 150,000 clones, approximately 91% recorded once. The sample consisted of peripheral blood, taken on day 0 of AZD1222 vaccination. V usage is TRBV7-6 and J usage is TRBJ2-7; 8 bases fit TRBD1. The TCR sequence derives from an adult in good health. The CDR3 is CASAQGRGRSYEQYF. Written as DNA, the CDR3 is TGTGCCAGCGCCCAGGGCAGGGGGCGTTCCTACGAGCAGTACTTC.